This T cell receptor (beta chain) was found in a study of T cell responses to AZD1222 COVID-19 vaccine. Findings and limits, study-wide: Nearly half of spike-specific TCRs reportedly target unmutated variant regions.

CDR1 is SGHNT, CDR2 YYREEE, per germline (reference sequence). The V end was cut by 6 bases, the J end by 5 bases, with 6 bases between. The CDR3 is 11 amino acids. Measured with immunoSEQ multiplex PCR; TCRdb has only the in-frame clones, and not every one. The data show under 250,000 clones, with 85% to 95% seen just once and about 1% held by the top ten. A remark on this clone: Its antigen remains unknown.

This chain links TRBV5-4 with TRBJ2-1; no clear D gene. This clonotype was sampled from an adult in good health. The material was peripheral blood, obtained on day 0 of MenACWY control vaccination. The CDR3 loop is CASIRNNEQFF. The DNA for the CDR3 is TGTGCCAGCATCAGAAACAATGAGCAGTTCTTC. Complete variable domain (other parts from reference TRBV5-4 and TRBJ2-1): ETGVTQSPTHLIKTRGQQVTLRCSSQSGHNTVSWYQQALGQGPQFIFQYYREEENGRGNFPPRFSGLQFPNYSSELNVNALELDDSALYLCASIRNNEQFFGPGTRLTVL.